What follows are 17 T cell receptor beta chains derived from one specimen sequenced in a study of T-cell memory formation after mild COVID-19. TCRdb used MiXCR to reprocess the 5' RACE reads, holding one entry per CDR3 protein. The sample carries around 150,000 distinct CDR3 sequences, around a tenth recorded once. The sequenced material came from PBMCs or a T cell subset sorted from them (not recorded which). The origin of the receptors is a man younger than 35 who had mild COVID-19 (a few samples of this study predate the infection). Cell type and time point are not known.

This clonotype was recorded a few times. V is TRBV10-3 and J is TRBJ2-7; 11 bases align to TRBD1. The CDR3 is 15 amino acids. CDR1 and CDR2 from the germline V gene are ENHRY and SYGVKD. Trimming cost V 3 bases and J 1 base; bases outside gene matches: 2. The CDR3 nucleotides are TGTGCCATCAGTGAAGGGACAGGGGGGTCCTACGAGCAGTACTTC. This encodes CAISEGTGGSYEQYF.

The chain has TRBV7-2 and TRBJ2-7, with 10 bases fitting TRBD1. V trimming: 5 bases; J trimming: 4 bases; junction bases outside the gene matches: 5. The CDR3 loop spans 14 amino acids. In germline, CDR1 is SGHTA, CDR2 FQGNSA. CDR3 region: CASSAGQGRYEQYF. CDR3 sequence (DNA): TGTGCCAGCAGCGCGGGACAGGGGCGTTACGAGCAGTACTTC.

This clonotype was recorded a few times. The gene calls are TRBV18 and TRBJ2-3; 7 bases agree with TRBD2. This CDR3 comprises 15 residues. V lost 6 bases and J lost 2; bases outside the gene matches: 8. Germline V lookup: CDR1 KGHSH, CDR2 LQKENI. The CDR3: CASSPESGATDTQYF. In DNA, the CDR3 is TGTGCCAGCTCCCCCGAAAGCGGGGCCACAGATACGCAGTATTTT.

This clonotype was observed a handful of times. The CDR3 loop reads CAISGTSRRPDTQYF. As DNA, the CDR3 is TGTGCCATCAGTGGGACATCCCGTCGGCCTGATACGCAGTATTTT. The gene calls are TRBV10-3 and TRBJ2-3, with a tentative D call TRBD1 (5 bases). Germline CDR1 reads ENHRY; CDR2 reads SYGVKD. Deletions cut 4 bases from V and 6 bases from J, with 17 bases between. The CDR3 contains 15 residues.

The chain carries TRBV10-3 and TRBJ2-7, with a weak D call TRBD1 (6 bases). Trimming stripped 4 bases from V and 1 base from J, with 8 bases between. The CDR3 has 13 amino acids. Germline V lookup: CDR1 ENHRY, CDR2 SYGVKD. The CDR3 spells CAISGGQSYEQYV. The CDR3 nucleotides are TGTGCCATCAGTGGCGGACAGTCCTACGAGCAGTACGTC.

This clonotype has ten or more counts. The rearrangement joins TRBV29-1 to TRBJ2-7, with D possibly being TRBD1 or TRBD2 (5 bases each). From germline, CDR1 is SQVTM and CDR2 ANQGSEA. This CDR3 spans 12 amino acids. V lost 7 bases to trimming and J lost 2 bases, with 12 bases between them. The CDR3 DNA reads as TGCAGCGGCCGGGACCAAGCCTACGAGCAGTACTTC. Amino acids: CSGRDQAYEQYF.

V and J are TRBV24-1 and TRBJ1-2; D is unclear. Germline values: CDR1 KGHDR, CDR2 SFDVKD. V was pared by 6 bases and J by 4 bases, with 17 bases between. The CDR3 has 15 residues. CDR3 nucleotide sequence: TGTGCCACCAGTACTACCGGCACCGCGGCCTATGGCTACACCTTC. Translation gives CATSTTGTAAYGYTF.

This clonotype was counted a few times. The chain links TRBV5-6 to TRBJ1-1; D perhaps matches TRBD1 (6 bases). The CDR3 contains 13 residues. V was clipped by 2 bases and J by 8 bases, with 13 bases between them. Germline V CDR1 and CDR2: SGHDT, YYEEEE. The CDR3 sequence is CASSFLGGGEAFF. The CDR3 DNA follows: TGTGCCAGCAGCTTTCTCGGGGGCGGAGAAGCTTTCTTT.

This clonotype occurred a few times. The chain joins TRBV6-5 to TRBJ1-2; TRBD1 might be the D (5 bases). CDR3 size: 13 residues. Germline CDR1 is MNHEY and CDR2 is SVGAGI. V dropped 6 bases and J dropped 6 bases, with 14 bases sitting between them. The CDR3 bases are TGTGCCAGCAGCTTTGGGCTGGGGGATGGCTACACCTTC. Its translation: CASSFGLGDGYTF.

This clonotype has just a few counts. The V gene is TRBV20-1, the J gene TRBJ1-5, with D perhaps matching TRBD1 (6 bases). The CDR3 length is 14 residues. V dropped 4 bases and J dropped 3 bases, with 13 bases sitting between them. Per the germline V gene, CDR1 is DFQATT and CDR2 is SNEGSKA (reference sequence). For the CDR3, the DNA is TGCAGTGCTATTGCGGGGGCGGTCAATCAGCCCCAGCATTTT. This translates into CSAIAGAVNQPQHF.

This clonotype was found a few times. The CDR3 DNA follows: TGTGCCAGCAGCTTCCCCGGGACAGCAGGAAACACCATATATTTT. It specifies CASSFPGTAGNTIYF. V is TRBV7-9 and J is TRBJ1-3; 7 bases agree with TRBD1. J gave up 4 bases and V 3 bases, and 6 bases lay outside the gene matches. Germline V gene sequence: CDR1 SEHNR, CDR2 FQNEAQ (reference sequence). CDR3 length: 15 amino acids.

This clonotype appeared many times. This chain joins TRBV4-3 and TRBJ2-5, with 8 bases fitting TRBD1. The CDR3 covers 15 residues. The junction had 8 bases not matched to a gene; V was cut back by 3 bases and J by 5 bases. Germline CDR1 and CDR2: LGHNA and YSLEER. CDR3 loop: CASSQRQGSQETQYF. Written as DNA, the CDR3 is TGCGCCAGCAGCCAGAGACAGGGGTCTCAGGAGACCCAGTACTTC.

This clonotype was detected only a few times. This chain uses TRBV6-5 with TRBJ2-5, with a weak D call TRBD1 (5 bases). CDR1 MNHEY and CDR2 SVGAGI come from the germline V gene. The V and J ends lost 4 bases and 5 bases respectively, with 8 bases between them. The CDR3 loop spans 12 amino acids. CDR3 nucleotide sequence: TGTGCCAGCAGTTCCAGGGTGGAGACCCAGTACTTC. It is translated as CASSSRVETQYF.

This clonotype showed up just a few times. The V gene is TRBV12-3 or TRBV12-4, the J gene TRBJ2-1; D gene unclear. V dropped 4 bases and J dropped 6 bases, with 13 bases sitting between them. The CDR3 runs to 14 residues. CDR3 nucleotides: TGTGCCAGCAGTTACTATCCCGCCCTCAATGAGCAGTTCTTC. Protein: CASSYYPALNEQFF.

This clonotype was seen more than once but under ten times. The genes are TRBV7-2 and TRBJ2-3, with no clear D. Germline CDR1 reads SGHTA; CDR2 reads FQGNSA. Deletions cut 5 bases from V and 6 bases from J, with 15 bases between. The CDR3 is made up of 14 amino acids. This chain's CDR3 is CASSHSGPYDTQYF. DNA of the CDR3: TGTGCCAGCAGCCACTCCGGGCCCTACGATACGCAGTATTTT.

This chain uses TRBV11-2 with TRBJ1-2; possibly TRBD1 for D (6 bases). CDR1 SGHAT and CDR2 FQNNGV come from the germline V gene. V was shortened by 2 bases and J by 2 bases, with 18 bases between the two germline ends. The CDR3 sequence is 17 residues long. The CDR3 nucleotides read TGTGCCAGCAGCTTATTATCCCCCCGGACAGCCAACTATGGCTACACCTTC. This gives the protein CASSLLSPRTANYGYTF.

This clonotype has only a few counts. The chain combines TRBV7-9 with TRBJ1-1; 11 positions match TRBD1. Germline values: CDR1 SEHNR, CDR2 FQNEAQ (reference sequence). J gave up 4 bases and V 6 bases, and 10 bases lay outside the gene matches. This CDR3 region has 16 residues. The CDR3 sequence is CASRPPSGTGGTEAFF. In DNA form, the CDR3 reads TGTGCCAGCAGGCCCCCGAGTGGGACAGGGGGCACTGAAGCTTTCTTT.